This is a list of T cell receptor beta chains from one sample in a study of shared clonotypes between healthy human individuals. Using immunoSEQ multiplex PCR, the repertoire was profiled, and TCRdb retains in-frame clones only, with some absent. The profile shows 2 million to 2.5 million clones, 85% to 95% of them singletons. Sequencing was performed on naive CD4+ T cells from PBMCs. These receptors were taken from a man between 18 and 35 years old in good health. Some clones in this sample may be carry-over from other donors' samples. CDR3s include the opening cysteine and the closing phenylalanine or tryptophan. The order of the fields is J gene, CDR3 length, V gene, clone size, D gene, CDR3 protein, CDR3 DNA. A D gene is named only where the DNA matches it firmly. Clone size is not always given. Where it is, it says once, few, many or a class for expanded clones.

j_call: TRBJ2-3; cdr3_length: 15; v_call: TRBV27; clone_size: -; d_call: TRBD1; cdr3_aa: CASSRDRVSTDTQYF; cdr3_nt: TGTGCCAGCAGCAGGGACAGAGTTAGCACAGATACGCAGTATTTT
j_call: TRBJ2-1; cdr3_length: 14; v_call: TRBV29-1; clone_size: -; d_call: TRBD2; cdr3_aa: CSVATSGTYNEQFF; cdr3_nt: TGCAGCGTTGCAACTAGCGGGACTTACAATGAGCAGTTCTTC
j_call: TRBJ1-5; cdr3_length: 14; v_call: TRBV27; clone_size: -; d_call: TRBD1; cdr3_aa: CASSSRGGYQPQHF; cdr3_nt: TGTGCCAGCAGTTCCAGGGGGGGTTATCAGCCCCAGCATTTT
j_call: TRBJ2-3; cdr3_length: 11; v_call: TRBV7-2; clone_size: -; d_call: -; cdr3_aa: CASGHPPTQYF; cdr3_nt: TGTGCCAGCGGCCATCCCCCGACGCAGTATTTT
j_call: TRBJ2-1; cdr3_length: 15; v_call: TRBV7-8; clone_size: -; d_call: -; cdr3_aa: CASSLSRVTTDEQFF; cdr3_nt: TGTGCCAGCAGCTTAAGCAGGGTAACTACCGATGAGCAGTTCTTC
j_call: TRBJ2-7; cdr3_length: 14; v_call: TRBV16; clone_size: few; d_call: -; cdr3_aa: CASSLRLERPEQYF; cdr3_nt: TGTGCCAGCAGCCTGAGACTAGAGCGTCCCGAGCAGTACTTC
j_call: TRBJ1-5; cdr3_length: 16; v_call: TRBV30; clone_size: -; d_call: TRBD1; cdr3_aa: CAWSELTTGLNQPQHF; cdr3_nt: TGTGCCTGGAGTGAACTCACGACAGGGTTGAACCAGCCCCAGCATTTT
j_call: TRBJ1-1; cdr3_length: 14; v_call: TRBV28; clone_size: -; d_call: -; cdr3_aa: CASSTPTMNTEAFF; cdr3_nt: TGTGCCAGCAGTACCCCTACCATGAACACTGAAGCTTTCTTT
j_call: TRBJ1-5; cdr3_length: 12; v_call: TRBV2; clone_size: -; d_call: -; cdr3_aa: CATSGNAQPQHF; cdr3_nt: TGTGCTACGTCAGGGAACGCTCAGCCCCAGCATTTT
j_call: TRBJ2-7; cdr3_length: 15; v_call: TRBV6-6; clone_size: -; d_call: -; cdr3_aa: CASSYSGLMLGEQYF; cdr3_nt: TGTGCCAGCAGTTACTCCGGACTTATGCTCGGCGAGCAGTACTTC